This passage covers 22 T cell receptor beta chains from one sample sequenced in a study of shared clonotypes between healthy human individuals. Only CD45RO-negative cells positively selected for CCR7 counted as naive CD8 cells, so terminally differentiated effector memory CD45RA+ cells were excluded. The repertoire was sequenced with immunoSEQ multiplex PCR; TCRdb's copy has only in-frame clones and lacks some. The table lists around 610,000 clones, approximately 96% of them singletons. Sequencing was carried out using naive CD8+ T cells sorted from blood. The receptors come from a woman in her thirties in good health.

In its sample, this clone was seen a few times. This chain connects TRBV10-2 to TRBJ2-3; D remains ambiguous. The CDR3 has 16 amino acids. Between the trimmed V and J ends, which lost 0 bases and 0 bases, there was a span of 10 bases. Germline V lookup: CDR1 WSHSY, CDR2 SAAADI. The CDR3 nucleotides are TGCGCCAGCAGTGAGTCTGAGGCACACAGCACAGATACGCAGTATTTT. Amino acids: CASSESEAHSTDTQYF.

The chain carries TRBV4-2 and TRBJ2-7; TRBD2 is a possible D gene (6 bases). The CDR3 is 16 amino acids. Trimming took off 5 bases at V and 7 bases at J, with 24 bases between the two ends. Per germline, CDR1 LGHNA and CDR2 YNFKEQ. The CDR3 loop reads CASSLRWGGAPTEQYF. In nucleotides, the CDR3 is TGTGCCAGCAGCTTACGGTGGGGCGGGGCCCCTACAGAGCAGTACTTC.

The chain has TRBV6-6 and TRBJ1-5; D ambiguous. This CDR3 spans 16 amino acids. CDR1 is MNHNY, CDR2 SVGAGI, per germline (reference sequence). V was clipped by 2 bases and J by 2 bases, with 13 bases between them. The CDR3 sequence is CASSYRSPGGNQPQHF. The CDR3 DNA reads as TGTGCCAGCAGTTACAGGTCCCCCGGGGGCAATCAGCCCCAGCATTTT.

This chain links TRBV27 with TRBJ1-4; no clear D gene. The CDR3 contains 13 residues. V lost 3 bases, J lost 7 bases, and 9 bases lay in between. CDR1 is MNHEY and CDR2 is SMNVEV in the germline V gene (reference sequence). The CDR3 sequence is CASSFGRGEKLFF. The CDR3 coding sequence is TGTGCCAGCAGTTTTGGCAGAGGTGAAAAACTGTTTTTT.

The chain carries TRBV28 and TRBJ1-5; 7 bases map to TRBD1. This CDR3 is built from 13 residues. The germline V gene has CDR1 MDHEN and CDR2 SYDVKM. Trimming cost V 8 bases and J 3 bases; bases outside gene matches: 4. The CDR3 here is CASLGTDNQPQHF. The CDR3, as DNA: TGTGCCAGCCTGGGGACAGACAATCAGCCCCAGCATTTT. The whole variable domain, filled in from reference TRBV28 and TRBJ1-5, reads DVKVTQSSRYLVKRTGEKVFLECVQDMDHENMFWYRQDPGLGLRLIYFSYDVKMKEKGDIPEGYSVSREKKERFSLILESASTNQTSMYLCASLGTDNQPQHFGDGTRLSIL.

The chain has TRBV6-5 and TRBJ1-4; D unclear. V lost 7 bases and J lost 1, with 7 bases in between. Germline V CDR1 and CDR2: MNHEY, SVGAGI. The CDR3 spans 13 residues. CDR3 nucleotide sequence: TGTGCCAGCAAAGGCGGAACTAATGAAAAACTGTTTTTT. Translated: CASKGGTNEKLFF.

A remark on this clone: The sample carries other DNA sequences with the same CDR3. This chain connects TRBV9 to TRBJ1-3; tentatively, D is TRBD1 (5 bases). Germline CDR1 is SGDLS and CDR2 is YYNGEE. V lost 7 bases and J lost 3, with 8 bases in between. The CDR3 length is 12 residues. DNA for the CDR3: TGTGCCAGCGGGACTGATGGAAACACCATATATTTT. Its translation: CASGTDGNTIYF.

The chain combines TRBV7-9 with TRBJ1-2; D is uncertain. The V end lost 1 base, the J end lost 8 bases, and 8 bases lay between the germline ends. This CDR3 region has 12 residues. From germline, CDR1 is SEHNR and CDR2 FQNEAQ (reference sequence). The CDR3 spells CASSLGSDGYTF. In nucleotides, the CDR3 is TGTGCCAGCAGCTTAGGGTCAGACGGCTACACCTTC.

The chain has TRBV5-4 and TRBJ2-2, with 9 bases fitting TRBD1. The germline V gene has CDR1 SGHNT and CDR2 YYREEE (reference sequence). CDR3 length: 16 amino acids. V dropped 3 bases and J dropped 5; count of bases not matched to a gene: 8. CDR3 DNA sequence: TGTGCCAGCAGCTACTTTAGGACAGGGGTAACCGGGGAGCTGTTTTTT. Translating gives CASSYFRTGVTGELFF.

The DNA for the CDR3 is TGTGCCAGCAGTGCCGACCTATATGGCTACACCTTC. Translated, it gives CASSADLYGYTF. The chain joins TRBV27 to TRBJ1-2; D remains ambiguous. The CDR3 length is 12 residues. V was pared by 5 bases and J by 5 bases, with 9 bases between. Looked up from germline, CDR1 is MNHEY and CDR2 is SMNVEV (reference sequence).

J is TRBJ2-1 and V is TRBV4-1; 9 bases are shared with TRBD1. The J segment lost 10 bases and the V segment lost 1 base, leaving 8 bases of the junction unmatched. The CDR3 has 15 amino acids. Germline V gene lookup returns CDR1 MGHRA and CDR2 YSYEKL. DNA for the CDR3: TGCGCCAGCAGCCAAGTACAGACAGGGGGATACGAGCAGTTCTTC. Amino acid sequence: CASSQVQTGGYEQFF.

V gene TRBV5-4 combines with J gene TRBJ2-7; the match to TRBD2 covers 13 bases. J gave up 6 bases and V 4 bases, and 4 bases lay outside the gene matches. The germline V gene encodes CDR1 SGHNT and CDR2 YYREEE (reference sequence). This CDR3 has 14 residues. The CDR3 loop reads CASSGGLAGREQYF. The CDR3 coding sequence is TGTGCCAGCAGCGGGGGACTAGCGGGACGCGAGCAGTACTTC.

The chain joins TRBV14 to TRBJ2-1, with 7 nucleotides matching TRBD2. CDR3 size: 18 residues. Germline trimming cut 0 bases from V and 2 bases from J; bases unmatched to any gene: 10. Per germline, CDR1 SGHDN and CDR2 FVKESK. CDR3 bases: TGTGCCAGCAGCCAAGATCCTTCCCGCGGGAGCGCCTACAATGAGCAGTTCTTC. Protein sequence: CASSQDPSRGSAYNEQFF.

The rearrangement joins TRBV9 to TRBJ2-1; 11 bases fit TRBD2. The CDR3 extends over 16 amino acids. The V gene end was trimmed by 2 bases and the J gene end by 8 bases; junction bases not matched to a gene: 9. The germline gives CDR1 SGDLS, CDR2 YYNGEE. The CDR3, as DNA: TGTGCCAGCAGCGTCCAGACTAGCGGGATTTCCGATGAGCAGTTCTTC. Its protein product is CASSVQTSGISDEQFF.

This clone was detected once. J is TRBJ1-2 and V is TRBV6-4; D is uncertain. This CDR3 is built from 11 residues. The V gene's germline CDR1 is MRHNA and CDR2 SNTAGT. V lost 1 base and J lost 8, with 5 bases in between. For the CDR3, the DNA is TGTGCCAGCAGTGACTTGGGGGGCTACACCTTC. Residues: CASSDLGGYTF.

The DNA of the CDR3 is TGTGCCAGCAGTGGGACAGAAATCGGCCTACACGAGCAGTACTTC. It translates to CASSGTEIGLHEQYF. The chain recombines TRBV2 with TRBJ2-7; a possible D gene is TRBD1 (6 bases). Germline CDR1 SNHLY, CDR2 FYNNEI. Trimming removed 4 bases from V and 5 bases from J, with 18 bases in between. This CDR3 comprises 15 residues.

The table lists this clone with a count of one. The V and J genes are TRBV2 and TRBJ2-1, with a possible D match to TRBD2 (5 bases). Germline V gene sequence: CDR1 SNHLY, CDR2 FYNNEI. V gave up 6 bases and J gave up 7 bases, with 22 bases separating them. CDR3 length: 16 residues. For the CDR3, the DNA is TGTGCCAGCAGCGGGATGTCCCTGCACCCTACTAATGAGCAGTTCTTC. It translates to CASSGMSLHPTNEQFF.

V and J are TRBV11-2 and TRBJ2-7, with D unclear. The germline V gene encodes CDR1 SGHAT and CDR2 FQNNGV. V was trimmed by 5 bases and J by 8 bases, leaving 16 bases between them. The CDR3 has 13 residues. The CDR3 loop reads CASSEPMVYQQYF. CDR3 bases: TGTGCCAGCAGCGAACCCATGGTTTACCAGCAGTACTTC. The full variable domain, in which reference TRBV11-2 and TRBJ2-7 provide the parts outside the CDR3, is EAGVAQSPRYKIIEKRQSVAFWCNPISGHATLYWYQQILGQGPKLLIQFQNNGVVDDSQLPKDRFSAERLKGVDSTLKIQPAKLEDSAVYLCASSEPMVYQQYFGPGTRLTVT.

This sequence joins TRBV29-1 and TRBJ2-7; no clear D gene. The CDR3 spans 14 residues. Germline V lookup: CDR1 SQVTM, CDR2 ANQGSEA. Between the trimmed V and J ends, which lost 8 bases and 2 bases, there was a span of 19 bases. CDR3 residues: CSLDKQGEPYEQYF. The DNA of the CDR3 is TGCAGCCTCGATAAACAAGGTGAACCCTACGAGCAGTACTTC.

About this clone: Other DNA sequences from this sample encode an identical CDR3 as well. The CDR3 DNA reads as TGCGCCAGCAGCCAAGTTGCTAGCGGTACCTACGAGCAGTACTTC. Translation gives CASSQVASGTYEQYF. This chain connects TRBV4-1 to TRBJ2-7; 7 bases match TRBD2. V was pared by 1 base and J by 2 bases, with 5 bases of the junction left unmatched. Per germline, CDR1 MGHRA and CDR2 YSYEKL. This CDR3 has 15 amino acids.

This chain uses TRBV4-1 with TRBJ2-3, with TRBD2 matching over 9 bases. J lost 3 bases, V lost 1 base, and 2 bases had no gene match. This CDR3 has 15 residues. Germline CDR1 reads MGHRA; CDR2 reads YSYEKL. The CDR3 region is CASSQVLAGTDTQYF. Here the CDR3 DNA reads TGCGCCAGCAGCCAAGTGCTAGCGGGAACAGATACGCAGTATTTT.

This sequence joins TRBV27 and TRBJ2-3; 7 bases line up with TRBD1. The CDR3 is 14 residues long. V lost 5 bases, J lost 2 bases, and 4 bases stayed unmatched. In germline, CDR1 is MNHEY, CDR2 SMNVEV (reference sequence). CDR3 region: CASSRTGYTDTQYF. CDR3 bases: TGTGCCAGCAGTCGGACAGGATACACAGATACGCAGTATTTT.